Listed below are T cell receptor beta chains from one sample, sequenced in a study of shared clonotypes between healthy human individuals. Some clones are missing from TCRdb's copy, which holds only in-frame ones; the method was immunoSEQ multiplex PCR. The data contain around 990,000 clones, around three quarters of them seen just once; the ten biggest clones take up 0.7% to 0.95%. Sequencing used memory CD4+ T cells from PBMCs. All receptors derive from a man between 18 and 35 years old in good health. Some clones in this sample may be carry-over from other donors' samples. CDR3s include the opening cysteine and the closing phenylalanine or tryptophan. D genes are given only for firm matches.

V gene,CDR3 length,D gene,CDR3 protein
TRBV7-2,16,TRBD1,CASSLGGQEANYGYTF
TRBV7-2,16,TRBD1,CASSYPGQGARTEAFF
TRBV18,13,NA,CASSPREGEGYTF
TRBV2,10,NA,CASSAGLQYF
TRBV19,13,NA,CASNIGLGNTIYF
TRBV7-3,13,NA,CASSPGTPGEQFF
TRBV7-2,15,NA,CASSLDQGWDTEAFF
TRBV25-1,13,NA,CASSRQGIDEQYF
TRBV4-3,15,NA,CASSQDLEGPYEQYF
TRBV7-2,15,NA,CASSLTRDSAYEQYF
TRBV11-2,12,NA,CASSTVRNEQFF
TRBV7-2,14,NA,CASSPDSATDTQYF
TRBV15,13,NA,CATSRDSNYEQYF
TRBV5-4,18,TRBD2,CASSGGSGRLAGANVLTF
TRBV28,13,NA,CASSFIGGNEQFF
TRBV7-9,12,TRBD2,CASSPTSSEQFF
TRBV30,11,NA,CAWSSGNTIYF
TRBV2,14,NA,CASSERRPSYEQYF
TRBV5-1,13,NA,CASSLVSNYEQYF